The T cell receptor (beta chain) under discussion was sequenced for a study of T cell repertoires in aging, cancer and after chemotherapy. Study in general: Six age groups, ranging from 30 or younger to 70 or older, included the donors. Broader study findings: Age-matched healthy donors had significantly more diverse, less clonal blood TCR repertoires than untreated cancer patients.

In the case of this clonotype: What it recognizes is unknown.

The CDR3 spans 17 residues. Germline CDR1 SGHAT, CDR2 FQNNGV. The V and J ends lost 1 base and 10 bases, in that order; junction bases with no gene match: 15. Rearranged V-D-J TRB sequences were amplified with a mixed TRB-A/B primer pool. A single record per CDR3 protein comes from TCRdb applying MiXCR to the multiplex PCR reads. Counted here are about 2,900 distinct CDR3 sequences, just over 20% occurring once; the ten biggest clones make up roughly 51%. Peripheral blood genomic DNA, not sorted cells or RNA, was the template. The chain is built from TRBV11-2 and TRBJ2-3; 9 positions agree with TRBD2. The specimen was blood. This clonotype was obtained from a human donor with a solid tumor. This CDR3 reads CASSLGGGRGPKFSQYF. In nucleotides, the CDR3 is TGTGCCAGCAGCTTAGGAGGCGGGAGGGGCCCTAAATTTTCGCAGTATTTT.